The rows below give T cell receptor beta chains drawn from one sample of a study of T cell responses to AZD1222 COVID-19 vaccine. This table comes from immunoSEQ multiplex PCR, and its TCRdb copy is limited to in-frame clones, with some not included. The table shows tens of thousands of clones, with 80% occurring only once. Sequenced here: peripheral blood, sampled 28 days after the second dose of the MenACWY control vaccine. Receptor source: an adult who received the MenACWY meningococcal vaccine as a control. Each CDR3 is given with its conserved first and last residue. A D gene is named only where the DNA matches it firmly. The listing skips clone size in some rows; elsewhere it reads once, few, many or a size class.

TRBJ1-5	TRBV24-1	.	.	CATSEAGPNQPQHF	TGTGCCACCAGTGAGGCGGGCCCAAATCAGCCCCAGCATTTT
TRBJ2-5	TRBV18	.	TRBD1	CASVRPGQGALETQYF	TGTGCCAGCGTACGACCGGGACAGGGGGCTTTGGAGACCCAGTACTTC
TRBJ1-6	TRBV6-1	medium-sized	.	CASSELSADYNSPLHF	TGTGCCAGCAGTGAGTTATCGGCAGACTATAATTCACCCCTCCACTTT
TRBJ2-7	TRBV4-1	.	TRBD2	CASSQVLAGLTYEQYF	TGCGCCAGCAGCCAAGTGCTAGCGGGCCTAACCTACGAGCAGTACTTC
TRBJ2-1	TRBV15	few	.	CATSRANNNEQFF	TGTGCCACCAGCAGAGCTAACAACAATGAGCAGTTCTTC
TRBJ1-4	TRBV28	few	TRBD1	CASRPPGQGGEKLFF	TGTGCCAGCAGGCCTCCGGGACAGGGCGGTGAAAAACTGTTTTTT
TRBJ2-7	TRBV28	.	.	CASRPTRSYEQYF	TGTGCCAGCAGACCGACTCGGTCCTACGAGCAGTACTTC
TRBJ1-1	TRBV20-1	.	.	CSAQKSAFF	TGCAGTGCTCAGAAATCAGCTTTCTTT
TRBJ2-1	TRBV7-9	few	TRBD2	CASSLVTSAYNEQFF	TGTGCCAGCAGCTTAGTAACTAGCGCCTACAATGAGCAGTTCTTC
TRBJ2-7	TRBV3-1/TRBV3-2	once	TRBD2	CASSQGLGGSNEQYF	TGTGCCAGCAGCCAAGGTCTCGGCGGGAGCAACGAGCAGTACTTC
TRBJ2-7	TRBV7-2	.	.	CASSLVPNGVGDEQYF	TGTGCCAGCAGCTTAGTCCCAAACGGGGTCGGGGACGAGCAGTACTTC
TRBJ1-6	TRBV2	.	TRBD1	CASKTGTGASYSPLHF	TGTGCCAGCAAGACCGGGACAGGGGCTTCATATTCACCCCTCCACTTT
TRBJ1-4	TRBV5-1	.	TRBD1	CASSTGTGLRKLFF	TGCGCCAGCAGCACCGGGACAGGGCTGAGAAAACTGTTTTTT
TRBJ2-1	TRBV6-5	.	.	CASKLTQGLGEQFF	TGTGCCAGCAAACTCACACAGGGTTTGGGGGAGCAGTTCTTC
TRBJ2-7	TRBV7-2	.	TRBD2	CASSLRAGGSSYEQYF	TGTGCCAGCAGCTTAAGAGCGGGAGGTTCCTCCTACGAGCAGTACTTC
TRBJ1-6	TRBV5-5	.	.	CASSLVSSYNSPLHF	TGTGCCAGCAGCTTGGTCAGCTCCTATAATTCACCCCTCCACTTT
TRBJ2-7	TRBV28	.	.	CASSTVLPTLYEQYF	TGTGCCAGCAGCACCGTCCTCCCTACCCTATACGAGCAGTACTTC
TRBJ1-2	TRBV12-3/TRBV12-4	.	.	CASSLIKEFGYTF	TGTGCCAGCAGTTTGATAAAAGAGTTTGGCTACACCTTC
TRBJ2-1	TRBV19	.	.	CASMPGREYNEQFF	TGTGCCAGTATGCCGGGGCGCGAATACAATGAGCAGTTCTTC
TRBJ1-3	TRBV5-1	.	.	CASSLEHPGNTIYF	TGCGCCAGCAGCTTGGAACACCCTGGAAACACCATATATTTT
TRBJ2-3	TRBV30	.	TRBD2	CAWSELAGGSDTQYF	TGTGCCTGGAGTGAACTAGCGGGAGGATCCGATACGCAGTATTTT
TRBJ1-1	TRBV12-3/TRBV12-4	.	.	CASRLTRNTEAFF	TGTGCCAGCAGACTTACCAGGAACACTGAAGCTTTCTTT
TRBJ2-1	TRBV28	large	.	CASSRDSPSNEQFF	TGTGCCAGCAGCCGGGACTCCCCTAGCAATGAGCAGTTCTTC
TRBJ1-5	TRBV27	.	TRBD1	CASSLGRGNQPQHF	TGTGCCAGCAGTTTAGGCAGGGGGAATCAGCCCCAGCATTTT
TRBJ1-2	TRBV10-2	.	.	CASWRGMGYGYTF	TGCGCCAGCTGGCGGGGGATGGGCTATGGCTACACCTTC
TRBJ1-2	TRBV30	.	.	CAWSDYGYTF	TGTGCCTGGAGTGACTATGGCTACACCTTC
TRBJ1-2	TRBV7-9	.	.	CASGEGQVGYTF	TGTGCCAGCGGGGAAGGGCAGGTTGGCTACACCTTC
TRBJ1-3	TRBV19	.	.	CASSPREVGSGNTIYF	TGTGCCAGTAGTCCTCGGGAAGTCGGCTCTGGAAACACCATATATTTT
TRBJ1-2	TRBV15	.	TRBD1	CATSRQGQNYGYTF	TGTGCCACCAGCAGACAGGGACAGAACTATGGCTACACCTTC
TRBJ1-4	TRBV9	.	.	CASSVKGGDEKLFF	TGTGCCAGCAGCGTTAAGGGGGGAGATGAAAAACTGTTTTTT
TRBJ1-2	TRBV6-7	once	.	CASSYSTRAGVYGYTF	TGTGCCAGCAGTTACTCGACCAGGGCCGGAGTCTATGGCTACACCTTC
TRBJ2-6	TRBV5-6	.	.	CASSLGELRLSGANVLTF	TGTGCCAGCAGCTTGGGGGAGCTGCGATTGTCTGGGGCCAACGTCCTGACTTTC
TRBJ2-1	TRBV7-8	.	TRBD2	CASSLNPGLAGNEQFF	TGTGCCAGCAGCTTAAATCCGGGACTAGCGGGGAATGAGCAGTTCTTC
TRBJ1-2	TRBV10-3	few	TRBD1	CAINGQGSYTF	TGTGCCATCAACGGACAGGGGAGCTACACCTTC
TRBJ2-5	TRBV10-1	.	TRBD1	CASGRTGETQYF	TGCGCCAGCGGCCGGACAGGGGAGACCCAGTACTTC
TRBJ2-7	TRBV28	.	.	CASSSRFLGIYEQYF	TGTGCCAGCAGTTCCCGCTTTTTGGGCATTTACGAGCAGTACTTC
TRBJ1-2	TRBV5-1	once	.	CASSWVDGKDGYTF	TGCGCCAGCAGCTGGGTGGATGGAAAGGATGGCTACACCTTC
TRBJ1-5	TRBV27	.	.	CASSLGGAYSNQPQHF	TGTGCCAGCAGTTTGGGGGGAGCTTATAGCAATCAGCCCCAGCATTTT
TRBJ1-1	TRBV30	.	.	CAWRIGPNTEAFF	TGTGCCTGGAGGATAGGGCCGAACACTGAAGCTTTCTTT
TRBJ1-2	TRBV2	.	.	CASSEADGSQYTF	TGTGCCAGCAGTGAAGCCGACGGGTCACAATACACCTTC
TRBJ2-2	TRBV21-1	.	.	CASSKGTGYTGELFF	TGTGCCAGCAGCAAAGGGACGGGGTACACCGGGGAGCTGTTTTTT
TRBJ1-2	TRBV3-1/TRBV3-2	.	.	CATGGWAPNYGYTF	TGTGCCACCGGGGGGTGGGCGCCCAACTATGGCTACACCTTC
TRBJ1-3	TRBV28	.	.	CASSLVGFWATLYF	TGTGCCAGCAGTTTAGTGGGTTTTTGGGCCACCTTATATTTT
TRBJ2-1	TRBV7-7	.	.	CASSEDERSYNEQFF	TGTGCCAGCAGCGAAGACGAAAGGAGTTACAATGAGCAGTTCTTC
TRBJ2-3	TRBV6-5	.	.	CASMAGFGTDTQYF	TGTGCCAGCATGGCGGGATTCGGGACAGATACGCAGTATTTT
TRBJ1-6	TRBV6-5	.	.	CASSYSTLLTNSPLHF	TGTGCCAGCAGTTACTCGACATTATTAACTAATTCACCCCTCCACTTT
TRBJ1-5	TRBV28	.	.	CASKKGNQPQHF	TGTGCCAGCAAGAAGGGGAATCAGCCCCAGCATTTT
TRBJ1-4	TRBV7-2	.	.	CASSPSVFLSNEKLFF	TGTGCCAGCAGCCCCTCCGTATTTTTGAGTAATGAAAAACTGTTTTTT
TRBJ1-5	TRBV2	.	.	CASSVGDQPQHF	TGTGCCAGCAGTGTGGGGGATCAGCCCCAGCATTTT
TRBJ2-5	TRBV10-1	.	.	CASSARTEGTQYF	TGCGCCAGCAGTGCTAGGACAGAAGGGACCCAGTACTTC